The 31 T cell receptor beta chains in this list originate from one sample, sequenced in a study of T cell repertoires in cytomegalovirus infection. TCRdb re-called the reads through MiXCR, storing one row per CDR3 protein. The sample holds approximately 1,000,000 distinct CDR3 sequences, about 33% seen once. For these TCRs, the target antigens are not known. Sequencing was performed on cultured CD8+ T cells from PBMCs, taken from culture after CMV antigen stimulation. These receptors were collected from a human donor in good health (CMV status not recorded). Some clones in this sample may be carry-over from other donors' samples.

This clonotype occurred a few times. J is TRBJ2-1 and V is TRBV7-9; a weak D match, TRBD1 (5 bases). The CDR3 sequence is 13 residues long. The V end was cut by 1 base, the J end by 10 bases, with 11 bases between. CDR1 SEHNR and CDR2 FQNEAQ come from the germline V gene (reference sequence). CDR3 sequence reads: CASSLVGQWEQFF. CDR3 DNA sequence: TGTGCCAGCAGCTTAGTGGGGCAGTGGGAGCAGTTCTTC.

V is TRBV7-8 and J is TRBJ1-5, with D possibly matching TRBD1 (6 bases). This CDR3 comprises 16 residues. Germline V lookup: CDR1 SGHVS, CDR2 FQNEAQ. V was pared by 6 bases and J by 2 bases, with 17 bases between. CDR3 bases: TGTGCCAGCAGTTTCCTCGCAGGGGTTGGCAATCAGCCCCAGCATTTT. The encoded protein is CASSFLAGVGNQPQHF.

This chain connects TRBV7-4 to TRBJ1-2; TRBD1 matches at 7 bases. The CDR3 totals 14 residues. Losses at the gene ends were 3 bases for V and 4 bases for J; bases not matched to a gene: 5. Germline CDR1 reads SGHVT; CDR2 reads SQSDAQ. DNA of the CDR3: TGTGCCAGCAGCTTGGGGGACAGCCGCTATGGCTACACCTTC. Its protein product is CASSLGDSRYGYTF. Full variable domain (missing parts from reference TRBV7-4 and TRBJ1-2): GAGVSQSPRYKVAKRGRDVALRCDSISGHVTLYWYRQTLGQGSEVLTYSQSDAQRDKSGRPSGRFSAERPERSVSTLKIQRTEQGDSAVYLCASSLGDSRYGYTFGSGTRLTVV.

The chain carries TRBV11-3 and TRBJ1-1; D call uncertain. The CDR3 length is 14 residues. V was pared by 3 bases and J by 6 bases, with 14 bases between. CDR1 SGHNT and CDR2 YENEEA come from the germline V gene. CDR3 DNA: TGTGCCAGCAGCTTCTCGGGCAGCGGGGCTGAAGCTTTCTTT. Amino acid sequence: CASSFSGSGAEAFF.

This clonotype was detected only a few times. The CDR3 bases are TGTGCCAGCAGCTCACCCTGGACTAGCGGGGAGACAGATACGCAGTATTTT. This sequence encodes CASSSPWTSGETDTQYF. The chain couples TRBV7-8 to TRBJ2-3, with 12 bases lining up with TRBD2. V trimming: 4 bases; J trimming: 3 bases; junction bases outside the gene matches: 8. CDR3 length: 17 residues. Germline V gene sequence: CDR1 SGHVS, CDR2 FQNEAQ. The entire variable domain, with the rest obtained from reference TRBV7-8 and TRBJ2-3, is as follows: GAGVSQSPRYKVAKRGQDVALRCDPISGHVSLFWYQQALGQGPEFLTYFQNEAQLDKSGLPSDRFFAERPEGSVSTLKIQRTQQEDSAVYLCASSSPWTSGETDTQYFGPGTRLTVL.

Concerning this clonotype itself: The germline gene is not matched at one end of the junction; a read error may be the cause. This chain's CDR3 is CASSLGGTGRGEQFF. CDR3 nucleotides: TGTGCTAGCAGCTTAGGGGGCACGGGCCGCGGTGAGCAGTTCTTC. This sequence joins TRBV7-7 and TRBJ2-1, with TRBD1 identical over 7 bases. This CDR3 has 15 amino acids. Germline V gene sequence: CDR1 SSHAT, CDR2 FNYEAQ (reference sequence).

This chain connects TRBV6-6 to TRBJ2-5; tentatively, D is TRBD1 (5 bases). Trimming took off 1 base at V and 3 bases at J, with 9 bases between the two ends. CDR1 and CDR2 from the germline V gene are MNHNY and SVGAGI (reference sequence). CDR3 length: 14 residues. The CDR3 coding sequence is TGTGCCAGCAGTTACTTTGGCAGGGAAGAGACCCAGTACTTC. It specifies CASSYFGREETQYF.

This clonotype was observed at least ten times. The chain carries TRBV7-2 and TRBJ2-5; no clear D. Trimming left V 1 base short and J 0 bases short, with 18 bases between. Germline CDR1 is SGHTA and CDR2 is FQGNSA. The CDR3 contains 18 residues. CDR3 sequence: CASSLGDFETWYQETQYF. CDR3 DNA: TGTGCCAGCAGCTTAGGCGACTTTGAAACCTGGTACCAAGAGACCCAGTACTTC.

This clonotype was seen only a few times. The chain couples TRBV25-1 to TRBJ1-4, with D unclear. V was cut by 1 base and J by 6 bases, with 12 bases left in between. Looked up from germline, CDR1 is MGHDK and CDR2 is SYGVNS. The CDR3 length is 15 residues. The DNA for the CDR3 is TGTGCCAGCAGTGAATTAACGGGGTTGGATGAAAAACTGTTTTTT. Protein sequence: CASSELTGLDEKLFF.

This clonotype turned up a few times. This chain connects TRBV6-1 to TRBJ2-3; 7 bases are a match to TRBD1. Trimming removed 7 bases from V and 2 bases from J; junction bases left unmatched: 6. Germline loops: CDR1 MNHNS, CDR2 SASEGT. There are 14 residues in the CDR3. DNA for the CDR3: TGTGCCAGCACTCGACAGGGAAACACAGATACGCAGTATTTT. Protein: CASTRQGNTDTQYF.

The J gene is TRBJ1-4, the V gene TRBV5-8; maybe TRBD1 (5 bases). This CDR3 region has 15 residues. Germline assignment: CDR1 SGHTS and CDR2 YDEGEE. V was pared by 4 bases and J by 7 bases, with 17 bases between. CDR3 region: CASSTPGLPPEKLFF. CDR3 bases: TGTGCCAGCAGCACTCCGGGACTCCCGCCTGAAAAACTGTTTTTT. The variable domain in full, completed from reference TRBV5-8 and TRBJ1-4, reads EAGVTQSPTHLIKTRGQQATLRCSPISGHTSVYWYQQALGLGLQFLLWYDEGEERNRGNFPPRFSGRQFPNYSSELNVNALELEDSALYLCASSTPGLPPEKLFFGSGTQLSVL.

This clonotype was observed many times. The CDR3 nucleotides are TGTGCCAGCAGTTCCACAGTATACAATGAGCAGTTCTTC. It is translated as CASSSTVYNEQFF. This chain links TRBV27 with TRBJ2-1, with unresolved D. Trimming left V 4 bases short and J 4 bases short, with 8 bases between. Germline V gene data show CDR1 as MNHEY and CDR2 as SMNVEV (reference sequence). The CDR3 spans 13 residues.

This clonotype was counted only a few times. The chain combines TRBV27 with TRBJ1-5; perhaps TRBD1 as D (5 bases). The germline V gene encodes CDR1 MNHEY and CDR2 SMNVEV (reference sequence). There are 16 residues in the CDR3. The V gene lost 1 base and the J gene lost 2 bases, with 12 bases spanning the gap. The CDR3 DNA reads TGTGCCAGCAGTTTATTGGGGGGGGGAGGCAATCAGCCCCAGCATTTT. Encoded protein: CASSLLGGGGNQPQHF.

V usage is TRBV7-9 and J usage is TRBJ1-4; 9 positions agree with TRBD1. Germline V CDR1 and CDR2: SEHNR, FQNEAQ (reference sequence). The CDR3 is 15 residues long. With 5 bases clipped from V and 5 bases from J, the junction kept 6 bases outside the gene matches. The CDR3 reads CASSPSGQGNEKLFF. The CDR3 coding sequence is TGTGCCAGCAGCCCGTCGGGACAGGGCAATGAAAAACTGTTTTTT.

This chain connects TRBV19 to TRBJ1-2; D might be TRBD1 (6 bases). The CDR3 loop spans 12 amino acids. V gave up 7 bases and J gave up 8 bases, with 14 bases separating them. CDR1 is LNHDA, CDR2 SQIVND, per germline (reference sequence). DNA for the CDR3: TGTGCCAGTACAATAGGGGGGGACGGCTACACCTTC. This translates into CASTIGGDGYTF.

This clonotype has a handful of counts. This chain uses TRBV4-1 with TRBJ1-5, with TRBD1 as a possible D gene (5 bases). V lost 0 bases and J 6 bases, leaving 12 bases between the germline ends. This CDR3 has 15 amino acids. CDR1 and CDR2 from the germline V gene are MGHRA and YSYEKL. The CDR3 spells CASSQDFRDGQPQHF. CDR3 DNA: TGCGCCAGCAGCCAAGATTTCAGGGACGGTCAGCCCCAGCATTTT.

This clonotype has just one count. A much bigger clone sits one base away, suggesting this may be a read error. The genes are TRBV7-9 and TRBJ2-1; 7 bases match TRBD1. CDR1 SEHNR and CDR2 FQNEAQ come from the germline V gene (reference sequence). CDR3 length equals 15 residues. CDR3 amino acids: CASSPGTAIYNEQLF. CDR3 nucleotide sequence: TGTGCCAGCAGCCCCGGGACAGCTATTTACAATGAGCAGTTGTTC.

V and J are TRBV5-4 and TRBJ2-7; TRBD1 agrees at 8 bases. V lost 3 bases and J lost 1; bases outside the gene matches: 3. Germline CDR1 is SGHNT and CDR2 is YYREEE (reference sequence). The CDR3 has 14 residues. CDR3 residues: CASSWQGASYEQYV. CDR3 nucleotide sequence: TGTGCCAGCAGCTGGCAGGGGGCGTCCTACGAGCAGTACGTC.

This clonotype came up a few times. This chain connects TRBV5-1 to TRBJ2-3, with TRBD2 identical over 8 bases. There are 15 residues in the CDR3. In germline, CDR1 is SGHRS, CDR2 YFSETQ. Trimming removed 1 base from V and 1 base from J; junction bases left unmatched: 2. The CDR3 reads CASSLKLAGTDTQYF. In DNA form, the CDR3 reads TGCGCCAGCAGCTTGAAACTAGCGGGCACAGATACGCAGTATTTT.

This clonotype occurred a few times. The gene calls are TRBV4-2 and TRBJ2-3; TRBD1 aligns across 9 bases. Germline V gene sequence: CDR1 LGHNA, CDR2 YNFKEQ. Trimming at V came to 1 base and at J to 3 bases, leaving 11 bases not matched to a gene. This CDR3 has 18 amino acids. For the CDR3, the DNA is TGTGCCAGCAGCCAAGTCGGGCAGGGACAGGGTATGACAGATACGCAGTATTTT. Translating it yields CASSQVGQGQGMTDTQYF.

CDR3 coding DNA: TGTGCCAGCAGTTACTCTAGGACCGACGGCTACGAGCAGTACGTC. Translating it yields CASSYSRTDGYEQYV. The chain joins TRBV6-2 or TRBV6-3 to TRBJ2-7; no clear D gene. CDR1 is MNHEY and CDR2 is SVGEGT in the germline V gene. V was shortened by 0 bases and J by 3 bases, with 12 bases between the two germline ends. This CDR3 spans 15 amino acids.

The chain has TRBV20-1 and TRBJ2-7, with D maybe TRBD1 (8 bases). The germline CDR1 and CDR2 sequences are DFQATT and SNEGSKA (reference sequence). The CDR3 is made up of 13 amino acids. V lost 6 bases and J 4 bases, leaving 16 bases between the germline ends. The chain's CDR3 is CSATDREGYEQYF. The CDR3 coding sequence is TGCAGTGCAACGGACAGGGAGGGGTACGAGCAGTACTTC.

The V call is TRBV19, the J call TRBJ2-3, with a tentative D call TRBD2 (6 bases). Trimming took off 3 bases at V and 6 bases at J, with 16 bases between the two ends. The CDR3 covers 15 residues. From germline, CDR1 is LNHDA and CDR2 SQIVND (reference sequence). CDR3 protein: CASSILGDGGDTQYF. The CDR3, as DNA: TGTGCCAGTAGTATTTTAGGGGACGGGGGTGATACGCAGTATTTT.

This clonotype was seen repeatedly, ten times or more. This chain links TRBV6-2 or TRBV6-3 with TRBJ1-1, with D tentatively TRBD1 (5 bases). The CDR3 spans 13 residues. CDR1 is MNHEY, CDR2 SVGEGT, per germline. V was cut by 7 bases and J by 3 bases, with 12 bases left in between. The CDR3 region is CASKAGLDTEAFF. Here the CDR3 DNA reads TGTGCCAGCAAGGCGGGGCTTGACACTGAAGCTTTCTTT.

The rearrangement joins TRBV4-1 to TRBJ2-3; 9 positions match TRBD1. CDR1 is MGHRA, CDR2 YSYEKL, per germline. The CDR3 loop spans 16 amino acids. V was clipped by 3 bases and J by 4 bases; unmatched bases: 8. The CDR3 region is CASSQSDRGGPDTQYF. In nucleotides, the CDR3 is TGCGCCAGCAGCCAGTCGGACAGGGGAGGGCCAGATACGCAGTATTTT.

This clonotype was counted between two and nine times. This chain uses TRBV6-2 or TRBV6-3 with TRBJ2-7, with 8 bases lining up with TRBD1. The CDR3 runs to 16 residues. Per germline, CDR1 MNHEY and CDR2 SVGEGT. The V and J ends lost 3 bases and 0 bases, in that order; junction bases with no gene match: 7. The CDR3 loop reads CASSYAGQGSSYEQYF. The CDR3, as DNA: TGTGCCAGCAGTTATGCAGGACAGGGTAGCTCCTACGAGCAGTACTTC.

The CDR3 coding sequence is TGTGCCAGCAGTTTGGATCGAGCGGGGGCCGGAGAGACCCAGTACTTC. Protein: CASSLDRAGAGETQYF. The chain joins TRBV12-3 or TRBV12-4 to TRBJ2-5, with 8 bases that match TRBD2. There are 16 residues in the CDR3. V was clipped by 3 bases and J by 4 bases; unmatched bases: 10.

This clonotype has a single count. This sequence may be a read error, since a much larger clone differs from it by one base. In DNA form, the CDR3 reads TGTGCCGGCACCTTAGGGACGAACACCGGGGAGCTGTTTTTT. It yields the protein CAGTLGTNTGELFF. This chain joins TRBV12-3 or TRBV12-4 and TRBJ2-2; unclear D gene. V lost 11 bases and J lost 0, with 13 bases in between. CDR3 length: 14 amino acids.

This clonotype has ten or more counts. This CDR3 reads CASSLRGDRSTDTQYF. The CDR3 bases are TGTGCCAGCAGCTTACGAGGGGACAGGAGCACAGATACGCAGTATTTT. The genes are TRBV7-2 and TRBJ2-3, with TRBD1 identical over 8 bases. The CDR3 has 16 amino acids. V gave up 2 bases and J gave up 0 bases; unmatched junction bases: 4. In germline, CDR1 is SGHTA, CDR2 FQGNSA. The entire variable domain, with the rest obtained from reference TRBV7-2 and TRBJ2-3, is as follows: GAGVSQSPSNKVTEKGKDVELRCDPISGHTALYWYRQSLGQGLEFLIYFQGNSAPDKSGLPSDRFSAERTGGSVSTLTIQRTQQEDSAVYLCASSLRGDRSTDTQYFGPGTRLTVL.

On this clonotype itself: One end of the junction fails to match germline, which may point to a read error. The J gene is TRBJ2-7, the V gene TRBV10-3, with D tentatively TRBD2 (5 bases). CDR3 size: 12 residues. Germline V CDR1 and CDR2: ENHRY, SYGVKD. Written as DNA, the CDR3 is TGTGCCATCAGTGACGCGGGCTACGGGCAGTACTTC. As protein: CAISDAGYGQYF.

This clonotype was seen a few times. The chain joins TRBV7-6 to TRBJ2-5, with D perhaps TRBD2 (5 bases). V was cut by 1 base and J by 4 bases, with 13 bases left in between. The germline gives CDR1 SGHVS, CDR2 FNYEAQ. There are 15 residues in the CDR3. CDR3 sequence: CASSLGPLRGETQYF. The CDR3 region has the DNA TGTGCCAGCAGCTTAGGACCCTTACGGGGAGAGACCCAGTACTTC.